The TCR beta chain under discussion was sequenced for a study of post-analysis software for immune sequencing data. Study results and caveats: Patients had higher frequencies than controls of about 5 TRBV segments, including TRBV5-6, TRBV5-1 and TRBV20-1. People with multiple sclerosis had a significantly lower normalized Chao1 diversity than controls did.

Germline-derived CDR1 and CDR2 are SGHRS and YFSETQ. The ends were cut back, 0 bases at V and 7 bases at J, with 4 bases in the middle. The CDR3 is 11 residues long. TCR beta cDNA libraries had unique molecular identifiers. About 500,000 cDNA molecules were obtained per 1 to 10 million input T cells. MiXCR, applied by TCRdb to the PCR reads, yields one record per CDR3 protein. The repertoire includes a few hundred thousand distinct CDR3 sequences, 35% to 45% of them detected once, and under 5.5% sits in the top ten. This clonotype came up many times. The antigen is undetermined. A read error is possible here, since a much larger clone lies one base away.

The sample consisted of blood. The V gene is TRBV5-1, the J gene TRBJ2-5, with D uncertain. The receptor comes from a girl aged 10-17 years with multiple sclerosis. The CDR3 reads CASSLEGTQYF. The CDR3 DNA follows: TGCGCCAGCAGCTTGGAAGGGACCCAGTACTTC.